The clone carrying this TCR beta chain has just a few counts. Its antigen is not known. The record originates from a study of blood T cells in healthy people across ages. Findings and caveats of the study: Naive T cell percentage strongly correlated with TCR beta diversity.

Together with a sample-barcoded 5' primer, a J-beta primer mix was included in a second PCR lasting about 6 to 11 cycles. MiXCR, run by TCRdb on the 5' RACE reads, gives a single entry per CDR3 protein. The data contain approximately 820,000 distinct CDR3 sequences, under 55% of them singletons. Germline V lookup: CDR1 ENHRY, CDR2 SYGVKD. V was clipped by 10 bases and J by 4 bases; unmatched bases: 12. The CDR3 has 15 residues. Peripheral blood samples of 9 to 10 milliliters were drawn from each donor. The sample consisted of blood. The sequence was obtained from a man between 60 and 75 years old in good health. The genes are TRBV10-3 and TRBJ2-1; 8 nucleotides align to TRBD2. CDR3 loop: CATRGERGSYNEQFF. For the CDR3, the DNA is TGTGCCACCCGAGGGGAGCGGGGGTCGTACAATGAGCAGTTCTTC.